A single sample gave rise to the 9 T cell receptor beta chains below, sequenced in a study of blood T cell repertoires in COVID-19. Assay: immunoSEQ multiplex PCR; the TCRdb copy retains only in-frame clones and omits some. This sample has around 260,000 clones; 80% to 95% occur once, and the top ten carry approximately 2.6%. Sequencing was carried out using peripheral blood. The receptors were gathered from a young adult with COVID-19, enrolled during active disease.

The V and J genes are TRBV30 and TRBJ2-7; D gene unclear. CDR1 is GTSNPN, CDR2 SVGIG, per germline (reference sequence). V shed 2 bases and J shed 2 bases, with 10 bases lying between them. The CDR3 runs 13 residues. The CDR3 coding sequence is TGTGCCTGGAGTCTTAATAAGCCCTACGAGCAGTACTTC. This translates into CAWSLNKPYEQYF.

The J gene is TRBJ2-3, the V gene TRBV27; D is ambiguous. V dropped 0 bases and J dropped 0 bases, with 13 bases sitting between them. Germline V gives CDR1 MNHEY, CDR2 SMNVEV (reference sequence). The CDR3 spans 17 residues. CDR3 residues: CASSLSISYGSTDTQYF. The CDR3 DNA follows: TGTGCCAGCAGTTTATCGATCTCTTACGGGAGCACAGATACGCAGTATTTT.

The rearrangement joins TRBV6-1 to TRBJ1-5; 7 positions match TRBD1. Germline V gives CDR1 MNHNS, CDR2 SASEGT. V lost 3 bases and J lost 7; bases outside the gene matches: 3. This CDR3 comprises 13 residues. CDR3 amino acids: CASSDDRAQPQHF. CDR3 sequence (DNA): TGTGCCAGCAGTGACGACAGGGCCCAGCCCCAGCATTTT.

Here the CDR3 DNA reads TGTGCCAGCAGCGAAAAACAGGGGCACACTGAAGCTTTCTTT. Translated: CASSEKQGHTEAFF. The V call is TRBV7-9, the J call TRBJ1-1, with TRBD1 identical over 7 bases. The germline V gene has CDR1 SEHNR and CDR2 FQNEAQ (reference sequence). Trimming removed 5 bases from V and 3 bases from J; junction bases left unmatched: 6. CDR3 length: 14 residues.

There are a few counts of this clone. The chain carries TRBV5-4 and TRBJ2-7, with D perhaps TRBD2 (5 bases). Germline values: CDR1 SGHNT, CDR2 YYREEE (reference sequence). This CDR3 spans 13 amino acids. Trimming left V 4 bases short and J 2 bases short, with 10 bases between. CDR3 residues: CASSPGIAYEQYF. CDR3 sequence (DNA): TGTGCCAGCAGCCCCGGGATCGCCTACGAGCAGTACTTC.

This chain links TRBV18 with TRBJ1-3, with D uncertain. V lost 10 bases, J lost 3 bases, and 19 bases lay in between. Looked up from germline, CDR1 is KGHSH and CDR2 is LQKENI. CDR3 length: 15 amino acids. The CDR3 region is CATLEFPDIGNTIYF. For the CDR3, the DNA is TGTGCCACCCTTGAATTCCCCGACATTGGAAACACCATATATTTT.

The CDR3 DNA is TGTGCCAGCAGCTTAGATGGGGGCCCCTCTGGAAACACCATATATTTT. As protein: CASSLDGGPSGNTIYF. The chain links TRBV11-2 to TRBJ1-3, with D tentatively TRBD1 (6 bases). The V gene's germline CDR1 is SGHAT and CDR2 FQNNGV. The V and J ends lost 0 bases and 0 bases respectively, with 9 bases between them. This CDR3 has 16 amino acids.

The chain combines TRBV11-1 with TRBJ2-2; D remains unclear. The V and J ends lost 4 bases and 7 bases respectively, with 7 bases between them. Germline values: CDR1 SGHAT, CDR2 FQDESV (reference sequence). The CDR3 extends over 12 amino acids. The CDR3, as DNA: TGTGCCAGCAGCTATAGTTTCGGGGAGCTGTTTTTT. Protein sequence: CASSYSFGELFF. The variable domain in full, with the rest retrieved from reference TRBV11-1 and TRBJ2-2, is EAEVAQSPRYKITEKSQAVAFWCDPISGHATLYWYRQILGQGPELLVQFQDESVVDDSQLPKDRFSAERLKGVDSTLKIQPAELGDSAMYLCASSYSFGELFFGEGSRLTVL.

The CDR3 DNA is TGCGCCAGCAGCTTGTTGGGCGGGAGGGACACCGGGGAGCTGTTTTTT. Residues: CASSLLGGRDTGELFF. The rearrangement joins TRBV5-1 to TRBJ2-2; 9 nucleotides align to TRBD2. The J segment lost 3 bases and the V segment lost 1 base, leaving 4 bases of the junction unmatched. There are 16 residues in the CDR3. CDR1 SGHRS and CDR2 YFSETQ come from the germline V gene.